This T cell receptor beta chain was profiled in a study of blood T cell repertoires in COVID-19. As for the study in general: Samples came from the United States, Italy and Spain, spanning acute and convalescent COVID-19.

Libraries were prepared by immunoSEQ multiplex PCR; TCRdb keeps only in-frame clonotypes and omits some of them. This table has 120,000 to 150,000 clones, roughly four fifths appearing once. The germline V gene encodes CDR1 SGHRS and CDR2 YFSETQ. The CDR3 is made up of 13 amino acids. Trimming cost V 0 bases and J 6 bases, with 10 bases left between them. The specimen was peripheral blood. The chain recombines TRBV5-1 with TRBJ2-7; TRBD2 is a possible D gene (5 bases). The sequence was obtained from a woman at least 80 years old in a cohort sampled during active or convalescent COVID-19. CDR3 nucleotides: TGCGCCAGCAGCTTGGACTGGAGCGGCGAGCAGTACTTC. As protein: CASSLDWSGEQYF.